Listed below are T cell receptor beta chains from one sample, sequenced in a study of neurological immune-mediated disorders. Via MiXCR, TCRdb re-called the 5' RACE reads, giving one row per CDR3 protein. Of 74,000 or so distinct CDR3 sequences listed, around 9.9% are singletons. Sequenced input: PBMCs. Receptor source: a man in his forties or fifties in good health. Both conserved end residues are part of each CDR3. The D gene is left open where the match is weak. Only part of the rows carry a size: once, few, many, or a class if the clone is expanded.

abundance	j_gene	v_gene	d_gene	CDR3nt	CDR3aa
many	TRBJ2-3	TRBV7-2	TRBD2	TGTGCCAGCAGCTGGCGGCCGGGACTAGCGGGATCAGATACGCAGTATTTT	CASSWRPGLAGSDTQYF
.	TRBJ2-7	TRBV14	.	TGTGCCAGCAGCCCCCAGGGAGGAACCTACGAGCAGTACTTC	CASSPQGGTYEQYF
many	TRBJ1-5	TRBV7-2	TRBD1	TGTGCCAGCAGCTTATGGGGACAGAACAATCAGCCCCAGCATTTT	CASSLWGQNNQPQHF
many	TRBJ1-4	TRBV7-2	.	TGTGCCAGCAGCCAGCAGGGTGAAAAACTGTTTTTT	CASSQQGEKLFF
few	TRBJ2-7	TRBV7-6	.	TGTGCCAGCAGCTTAGCCGGGTCGAGAGTTTACGAGCAGTACTTC	CASSLAGSRVYEQYF
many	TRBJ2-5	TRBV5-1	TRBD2	TGCGCCAGCAGCTTGGCCCCAGCGGGAGGTGGAGAGACCCAGTACTTC	CASSLAPAGGGETQYF
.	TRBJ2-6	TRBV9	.	TGTGCCAGCAGCACAACCCGGGGCGGGGCGTCGGGTTCTGGGGCCAACGTCCTGACTTTC	CASSTTRGGASGSGANVLTF
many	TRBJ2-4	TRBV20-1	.	TGCAGTGCTAGTCCGGGGGGCACCCCTGGGAACATTCAGTACTTC	CSASPGGTPGNIQYF
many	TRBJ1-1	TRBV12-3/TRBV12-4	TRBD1	TGTGCCAGCAGTCAGACAGGGGTCGGTACTGAAGCTTTCTTT	CASSQTGVGTEAFF
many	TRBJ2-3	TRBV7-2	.	TGTGCCAGCAGCTCACAGATGACAAGCACAGATACGCAGTATTTT	CASSSQMTSTDTQYF
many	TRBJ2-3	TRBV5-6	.	TGTGCCAGCAGCTTGGCCCTGGCAGGGTGGCGGAATAGCACAGATACGCAGTATTTT	CASSLALAGWRNSTDTQYF
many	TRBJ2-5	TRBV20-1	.	TGCAGTGCTAGCGAACCTCCCCGGGAGACCCAGTACTTC	CSASEPPRETQYF